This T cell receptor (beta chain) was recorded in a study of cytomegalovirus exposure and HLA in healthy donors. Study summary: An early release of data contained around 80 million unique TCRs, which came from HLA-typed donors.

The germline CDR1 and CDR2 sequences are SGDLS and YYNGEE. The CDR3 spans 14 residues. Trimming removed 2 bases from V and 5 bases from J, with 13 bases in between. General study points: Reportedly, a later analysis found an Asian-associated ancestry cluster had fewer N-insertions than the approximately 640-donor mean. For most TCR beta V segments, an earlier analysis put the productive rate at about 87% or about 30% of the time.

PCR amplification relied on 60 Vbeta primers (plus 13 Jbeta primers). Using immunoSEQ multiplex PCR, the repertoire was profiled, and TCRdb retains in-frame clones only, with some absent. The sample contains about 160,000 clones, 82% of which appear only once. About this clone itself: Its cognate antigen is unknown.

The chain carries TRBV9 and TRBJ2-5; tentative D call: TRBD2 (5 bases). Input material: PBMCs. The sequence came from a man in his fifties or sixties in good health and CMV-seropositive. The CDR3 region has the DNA TGTGCCAGCAGCGTCTCTCACACGGGGGAGACCCAGTACTTC. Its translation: CASSVSHTGETQYF.